This TCR beta chain was sequenced in a study of Ad26.COV2.S vaccination and SARS-CoV-2 variants. Study-wide context: This donor came from the COV1001 trial of Ad26.COV2.S. The study's findings and limits: Placebo recipients showed lower spike-specific TCR breadth than vaccinees. It was found that vaccine and placebo recipients had similar non-spike TCR breadth.

Germline-derived CDR1 and CDR2 are GTSNPN and SVGIG (reference sequence). There are 13 residues in the CDR3. Trimming at V came to 3 bases and at J to 10 bases, leaving 5 bases not matched to a gene. Documented treatment: some 19 received Ad26.COV2.S at low or high dose, single or two shots; roughly five received placebo; per-sample allocation not given. The study sampled participants on day 63 after the first vaccine or placebo injection. An Ad26 vector expressing Wuhan-strain SARS-CoV-2 spike constituted the vaccine. Only in-frame clones appear in the TCRdb table, and some are missing; sequencing was by immunoSEQ multiplex PCR. The profile shows about 260,000 clones, around 88% of them singletons. This clone was counted a few times. Its target is unknown. Other nucleotide sequences in the sample specify the same CDR3.

The receptor's source is a person between 18 and 65 years old who received the Ad26.COV2.S COVID-19 vaccine or a placebo. The source material was peripheral blood, sampled in a trial of Ad26.COV2.S vaccine versus placebo. The gene calls are TRBV30 and TRBJ1-6; TRBD1 matches 8 bases. The CDR3 here is CAWRGQGGSPLHF. CDR3 DNA sequence: TGTGCCTGGAGAGGACAGGGAGGGTCACCCCTCCACTTT.